Listed below are T cell receptor beta chains from one sample, sequenced in a study of beta chain features in type 1 diabetes. Sequenced by immunoSEQ multiplex PCR; TCRdb stores in-frame clones only, minus some. In the table there are a few hundred thousand clones, about 30% of which are singletons. Sequencing was carried out using naive CD4+ T cells from blood. The receptor set was obtained from a man aged 18 to 30 in good health. Both conserved end residues are part of each CDR3. The D gene is left open where the match is weak. A row's size may be missing; if present it is once, few, many or a size class.

J gene	clone size	D gene	V gene	CDR3 protein	CDR3 DNA
TRBJ1-1	few	.	TRBV20-1	CSGRRSFEAFF	TGCAGTGGCAGACGGTCTTTTGAAGCTTTCTTT
TRBJ2-1	few	TRBD2	TRBV9	CASSVTGLVDYNEQFF	TGTGCCAGCAGCGTAACCGGACTAGTGGACTACAATGAGCAGTTCTTC
TRBJ2-1	.	.	TRBV29-1	CSVYPSSYNEQFF	TGCAGCGTTTACCCTAGCTCCTACAATGAGCAGTTCTTC
TRBJ2-4	.	.	TRBV28	CATEDRSKSKNIQYF	TGTGCCACCGAAGACAGGAGCAAATCCAAAAACATTCAGTACTTC
TRBJ2-7	few	TRBD2	TRBV29-1	CSVENSAGVSYEQYF	TGCAGCGTTGAGAACTCAGCGGGAGTCTCCTACGAGCAGTACTTC
TRBJ2-7	.	.	TRBV7-2	CASSFGGSSYEQYF	TGTGCCAGCAGCTTCGGCGGATCCTCCTACGAGCAGTACTTC
TRBJ1-2	few	.	TRBV7-9	CASSHRPGPGFRYTF	TGTGCCAGCAGCCATCGTCCGGGACCCGGATTTCGCTACACCTTC
TRBJ1-4	few	.	TRBV10-3	CAISEQATNEKLFF	TGTGCCATCAGTGAACAGGCAACTAATGAAAAACTGTTTTTT
TRBJ2-7	.	TRBD1	TRBV7-9	CASAPRDRESYEQYF	TGTGCCAGCGCTCCCCGGGACAGGGAGTCCTACGAGCAGTACTTC
TRBJ2-1	few	.	TRBV9	CASSVDPSSYNEQFF	TGTGCCAGCAGCGTCGACCCCAGCTCCTACAATGAGCAGTTCTTC
TRBJ2-7	.	.	TRBV11-2	CASSLDRPGNEQYF	TGTGCCAGCAGCTTAGATCGTCCGGGAAACGAGCAGTACTTC
TRBJ2-3	.	.	TRBV12-5	CASGPRDGSTQYF	TGTGCTAGTGGCCCCAGGGACGGCTCTACGCAGTATTTT
TRBJ2-7	.	TRBD1	TRBV10-3	CAIREQGGQEQYF	TGTGCCATCAGAGAACAGGGGGGACAGGAGCAGTACTTC
TRBJ1-2	.	TRBD1	TRBV30	CAWRGQETYGYTF	TGTGCCTGGAGGGGACAGGAGACCTATGGCTACACCTTC
TRBJ2-7	.	.	TRBV25-1	CASSGRLSGPGSHEQYF	TGTGCCAGCAGTGGCCGACTTTCCGGCCCGGGGAGCCACGAGCAGTACTTC
TRBJ2-3	.	TRBD1	TRBV29-1	CSIGQGADTQYF	TGCAGCATAGGACAGGGAGCCGATACGCAGTATTTT
TRBJ1-5	.	.	TRBV30	CAWRATGTLSNQPQHF	TGTGCCTGGAGAGCGACCGGGACGCTGAGCAATCAGCCCCAGCATTTT
TRBJ2-5	.	.	TRBV30	CAWSLEETQYF	TGTGCCTGGAGTCTGGAAGAGACCCAGTACTTC
TRBJ1-1	few	TRBD1	TRBV29-1	CSVEPRRDRRSEAFF	TGCAGCGTTGAACCCAGGAGGGACAGGAGATCTGAAGCTTTCTTT
TRBJ2-1	few	TRBD2	TRBV29-1	CSAARGVSFDEQFF	TGCAGCGCAGCACGGGGGGTATCTTTCGATGAGCAGTTCTTC
TRBJ2-5	.	.	TRBV5-1	CASSWDGIQETQYF	TGCGCCAGCAGCTGGGACGGGATCCAAGAGACCCAGTACTTC
TRBJ2-5	once	TRBD2	TRBV18	CASSPKAGGQETQYF	TGTGCCAGCTCACCTAAAGCGGGAGGCCAAGAGACCCAGTACTTC
TRBJ2-6	few	.	TRBV14	CASSGRRPSGANVLTF	TGTGCCAGCAGCGGTAGACGGCCCTCTGGGGCCAACGTCCTGACTTTC
TRBJ2-7	.	TRBD2	TRBV7-2	CASSLVLAVYEQYF	TGTGCCAGCAGCTTAGTACTAGCGGTCTACGAGCAGTACTTC
TRBJ2-3	.	.	TRBV29-1	CSVGLRSTDTQYF	TGCAGCGTTGGACTCAGGAGCACAGATACGCAGTATTTT
TRBJ2-2	few	.	TRBV7-6	CASSFARTAPRSAGELFF	TGTGCCAGCAGCTTCGCCCGAACAGCCCCACGGAGCGCCGGGGAGCTGTTTTTT
TRBJ1-1	.	.	TRBV9	CASSVTTANTEAFF	TGTGCCAGCAGCGTAACGACAGCGAACACTGAAGCTTTCTTT